Listed here are 15 T cell receptor beta chains from one sample, sequenced in a study of blood T cells in healthy people across ages. A second PCR, run for about 7 to 11 cycles, used a sample-barcoded 5' primer plus a J-beta primer mix. TCRdb reprocessed the 5' RACE reads with MiXCR, giving one entry per CDR3 protein. The sample comprises 500,000 to 700,000 distinct CDR3 sequences, about 30% of which are singletons, and 15% to 19% rests with the top ten. What was sequenced was blood. Receptor source: a woman aged 80 or over in good health.

This clonotype was detected many times. CDR3 loop: CASSRGLVDTQYF. CDR3 coding DNA: TGTGCCAGCAGCCGGGGACTAGTCGATACGCAGTATTTT. The rearrangement links TRBV27 to TRBJ2-3, with 8 bases fitting TRBD2. The germline V gene has CDR1 MNHEY and CDR2 SMNVEV (reference sequence). The CDR3 loop spans 13 amino acids. The V and J ends lost 6 bases and 6 bases, in that order; junction bases with no gene match: 5.

The chain couples TRBV16 to TRBJ1-6; 7 bases line up with TRBD1. J gave up 13 bases and V 5 bases, and 11 bases lay outside the gene matches. This CDR3 is built from 14 residues. Per the germline V gene, CDR1 is KGHSY and CDR2 is FQNENV. This CDR3 is CASSKDRPADPLHF. CDR3 coding DNA: TGTGCCAGCAGCAAGGACAGGCCTGCCGATCCCCTCCACTTT.

Notes on this clonotype: Since a much larger clone is just one base distant, this may be a read error. V gene TRBV5-1 combines with J gene TRBJ2-7; TRBD1 or TRBD2 may be the D gene (5 bases each). CDR3 length: 15 amino acids. CDR1 is SGHRS, CDR2 YFSETQ, per germline. The V gene lost 0 bases and the J gene lost 7 bases, with 17 bases spanning the gap. CDR3 residues: CASSLVGEPYNEQYF. CDR3 bases: TGCGCCAGCAGCTTGGTGGGGGAACCCTACAATGAGCAGTACTTC.

V is TRBV2 and J is TRBJ2-5; 7 bases agree with TRBD1. Unmatched junction bases numbered 4, after V lost 6 bases and J lost 0 bases. The CDR3 has 14 residues. Per the germline V gene, CDR1 is SNHLY and CDR2 is FYNNEI. This CDR3 reads CASRDRAHQETQYF. In nucleotides, the CDR3 is TGTGCCAGCAGAGACAGGGCCCACCAAGAGACCCAGTACTTC.

The rearrangement links TRBV10-3 to TRBJ2-7; TRBD2 might be the D (6 bases). Germline CDR1 and CDR2: ENHRY and SYGVKD. The V and J ends lost 6 bases and 4 bases respectively, with 10 bases between them. The CDR3 runs to 12 residues. DNA for the CDR3: TGTGCCATCAGCGGGACTTCTTACGAGCAGTACTTC. Its translation is CAISGTSYEQYF.

The CDR3 DNA reads TGCAGTGCTAGAAGCGGGGGGGCCCAAGAGACCCAGTACTTC. Translating gives CSARSGGAQETQYF. This chain joins TRBV20-1 and TRBJ2-5, with 10 bases that match TRBD2. The CDR3 is 14 amino acids. Germline V gene lookup returns CDR1 DFQATT and CDR2 SNEGSKA (reference sequence). The V gene end was trimmed by 2 bases and the J gene end by 1 base; junction bases not matched to a gene: 1.

Only a few counts were recorded for this clonotype. The chain recombines TRBV30 with TRBJ2-7; TRBD1 agrees at 7 bases. Trimming removed 3 bases from V and 2 bases from J; junction bases left unmatched: 10. The CDR3 extends over 15 amino acids. In germline, CDR1 is GTSNPN, CDR2 SVGIG (reference sequence). CDR3 sequence: CAWRPLGQGAYEQYF. As DNA, the CDR3 is TGTGCCTGGAGACCCTTAGGGCAGGGGGCCTACGAGCAGTACTTC. Full variable domain (rest looked up from reference TRBV30 and TRBJ2-7): SQTIHQWPATLVQPVGSPLSLECTVEGTSNPNLYWYRQAAGRGLQLLFYSVGIGQISSEVPQNLSASRPQDRQFILSSKKLLLSDSGFYLCAWRPLGQGAYEQYFGPGTRLTVT.

This clonotype was observed many times. V gene TRBV6-5 combines with J gene TRBJ1-2; D not resolved. Trimming removed 4 bases at V and 8 bases at J, with 14 bases between. The CDR3 totals 13 residues. Germline lookup yields CDR1 MNHEY and CDR2 SVGAGI. The CDR3 sequence: CASSFYSAVGYTF. CDR3 bases: TGTGCCAGCAGTTTTTACAGCGCTGTGGGCTACACCTTC.

This clonotype came up many times. The chain has TRBV9 and TRBJ2-1; 9 positions match TRBD2. Unmatched junction bases numbered 4, after V lost 2 bases and J lost 4 bases. CDR3 length equals 15 residues. Germline CDR1 SGDLS, CDR2 YYNGEE. CDR3 residues: CASSVSGGTYNEQFF. Here the CDR3 DNA reads TGTGCCAGCAGCGTCAGCGGGGGGACATACAATGAGCAGTTCTTC.

There are a few counts of this clonotype. J is TRBJ1-4 and V is TRBV21-1; the DNA was not compared with TRBD1, the D call given in the table. TRBV21-1 constitutes a pseudogene. The CDR3 consists of 19 residues. CDR3 sequence (DNA): TGTGCCAGCAGCAATTATAATTTGTCGGGGGGACAGGGATTTGAAAAACGGTTTTTT. This gives the protein CASSNYNLSGGQGFEKRFF.

The table lists this clonotype with a few counts. The V gene is TRBV9, the J gene TRBJ2-2; the D is unclear. This CDR3 spans 18 amino acids. Deletions cut 0 bases from V and 0 bases from J, with 15 bases between. Germline assignment: CDR1 SGDLS and CDR2 YYNGEE. CDR3 nucleotide sequence: TGTGCCAGCAGCGTAGGACTGAGCACTTACTCGAACACCGGGGAGCTGTTTTTT. This translates into CASSVGLSTYSNTGELFF.

At least ten counts were recorded for this clonotype. This chain connects TRBV7-2 to TRBJ1-5, with D unresolved. The CDR3 has 15 residues. The germline V and J ends were trimmed by 5 bases and 3 bases, with 14 bases remaining between them. Germline lookup yields CDR1 SGHTA and CDR2 FQGNSA. For the CDR3, the DNA is TGTGCCAGCAGCCTGGATGGACGGATCAATCAGCCCCAGCATTTT. Its protein is CASSLDGRINQPQHF.

In this sample, this clonotype turned up many times. CDR3 sequence (DNA): TGCAGCGTTGACGGTGCGGGGGGCCCGACGGATACGCAGTATTTT. Translation gives CSVDGAGGPTDTQYF. The V and J genes are TRBV29-1 and TRBJ2-3; 8 bases match TRBD2. V shed 3 bases, J shed 6 bases, and the junction held 11 bases outside the gene matches. Germline V gene sequence: CDR1 SQVTM, CDR2 ANQGSEA. There are 15 residues in the CDR3.

In regard to this clonotype: With a much larger clone just one base away, this may be a read error. The chain employs TRBV12-3 or TRBV12-4 and TRBJ1-4, with D tentatively TRBD1 (5 bases). The V end lost 6 bases, the J end lost 8 bases, and 16 bases lay between the germline ends. CDR3 length: 14 amino acids. The CDR3, as DNA: TGTGCCAGCAGCCAAGCAGGGTACGGAGAAAAACTGTTTTTT. As protein: CASSQAGYGEKLFF.

V gene TRBV7-2 combines with J gene TRBJ2-7; D not resolved. The germline V gene encodes CDR1 SGHTA and CDR2 FQGNSA. The CDR3 sequence is 14 residues long. Between the trimmed V and J ends, which lost 4 bases and 2 bases, there was a span of 12 bases. This CDR3 is CASSSGEGAYEQYV. The DNA for the CDR3 is TGTGCCAGCAGCTCAGGAGAAGGCGCCTACGAGCAGTACGTC.